This T cell receptor (beta chain) was captured in a study of shared T cell receptors in the human thymus. Profiling relied on immunoSEQ multiplex PCR, and the TCRdb table lists in-frame clones only, not all of them. The data contain hundreds of thousands of clones, about 89% of them singletons. The V end lost 5 bases, the J end lost 4 bases, and 15 bases lay between the germline ends. This CDR3 contains 14 residues. Looked up from germline, CDR1 is MNHNY and CDR2 is SVGAGI (reference sequence). These data were also reused for a study on human thymus T cells. Turning to that study: Thymic repertoires of unrelated individuals were reported in related research to overlap highly.

The sequencing input was thymocytes. V gene TRBV6-6 combines with J gene TRBJ2-7; no reliable D call. This receptor was taken from a boy in the first two years of life with a congenital heart defect. Written as DNA, the CDR3 is TGTGCCAGCAGTCCTTCCGAGCCGCCGTACGAGCAGTACTTC. This encodes CASSPSEPPYEQYF.